These 6 T cell receptor beta chains were all obtained from the same sample, sequenced in a study of blood T cell repertoires in COVID-19. Clones were sequenced by immunoSEQ multiplex PCR, and TCRdb holds only the in-frame ones, with some missing. The table records about 190,000 clones, about 88% of them present only once. Sequenced: peripheral blood. These TCRs come from a human donor in a cohort sampled during active COVID-19.

CDR3 DNA sequence: TGTGCCAGCAGTGACAGGGGGGGTACTGAAGCTTTCTTT. Translation gives CASSDRGGTEAFF. This chain joins TRBV6-6 and TRBJ1-1; the match to TRBD1 covers 9 bases. This CDR3 has 13 amino acids. Looked up from germline, CDR1 is MNHNY and CDR2 is SVGAGI (reference sequence). The ends lost 5 bases at V and 5 bases at J; junction bases unmatched: 3.

The rearrangement uses TRBV7-9 and TRBJ2-7, with 10 bases aligning to TRBD2. The CDR3 totals 15 residues. Germline assignment: CDR1 SEHNR and CDR2 FQNEAQ (reference sequence). The V gene end was trimmed by 6 bases and the J gene end by 2 bases; junction bases not matched to a gene: 7. In DNA, the CDR3 is TGTGCCAGCAGTTTTAGCGGGGGGCGGACCTACGAGCAGTACTTC. Translating it yields CASSFSGGRTYEQYF.

This clone appeared a few times. This chain links TRBV10-3 with TRBJ1-1; D gene uncertain. The length of the CDR3 is 13 residues. Trimming cost V 4 bases and J 1 base, with 7 bases left between them. Germline V gives CDR1 ENHRY, CDR2 SYGVKD. CDR3 DNA: TGTGCCATCAGTGGGAGCAGGAACACTGAAGCTTTCTTT. It translates to CAISGSRNTEAFF.

This clone has more than one count but fewer than ten. The same CDR3 also results from other DNA sequences found in this sample. This rearrangement joins TRBV6-1 to TRBJ1-3; D is unclear. The V end was cut by 1 base, the J end by 0 bases, with 7 bases between. CDR1 MNHNS and CDR2 SASEGT come from the germline V gene. The CDR3 is 15 amino acids. CDR3 protein: CASSEGVYSGNTIYF. The CDR3, as DNA: TGTGCCAGCAGTGAAGGTGTCTACTCTGGAAACACCATATATTTT.

This clone has a single count. This rearrangement joins TRBV28 to TRBJ1-2, with D unclear. The V end was cut by 7 bases, the J end by 1 base, with 10 bases between. The CDR3 consists of 13 residues. Per germline, CDR1 MDHEN and CDR2 SYDVKM. Written as DNA, the CDR3 is TGTGCCAGCAAATCCAACAATAACTATGGCTACACCTTC. This gives the protein CASKSNNNYGYTF.

J is TRBJ1-1 and V is TRBV3-1 (or the pseudogene TRBV3-2); D possibly corresponds to TRBD1 (6 bases). CDR1 is LGHDT and CDR2 is YNNKEL in the germline V gene (reference sequence). The CDR3 is made up of 14 amino acids. Trimming stripped 0 bases from V and 11 bases from J, with 16 bases between. For the CDR3, the DNA is TGTGCCAGCAGCCAAGACGTCCGGGGGGCCGGGGCTTTCTTT. This sequence encodes CASSQDVRGAGAFF.